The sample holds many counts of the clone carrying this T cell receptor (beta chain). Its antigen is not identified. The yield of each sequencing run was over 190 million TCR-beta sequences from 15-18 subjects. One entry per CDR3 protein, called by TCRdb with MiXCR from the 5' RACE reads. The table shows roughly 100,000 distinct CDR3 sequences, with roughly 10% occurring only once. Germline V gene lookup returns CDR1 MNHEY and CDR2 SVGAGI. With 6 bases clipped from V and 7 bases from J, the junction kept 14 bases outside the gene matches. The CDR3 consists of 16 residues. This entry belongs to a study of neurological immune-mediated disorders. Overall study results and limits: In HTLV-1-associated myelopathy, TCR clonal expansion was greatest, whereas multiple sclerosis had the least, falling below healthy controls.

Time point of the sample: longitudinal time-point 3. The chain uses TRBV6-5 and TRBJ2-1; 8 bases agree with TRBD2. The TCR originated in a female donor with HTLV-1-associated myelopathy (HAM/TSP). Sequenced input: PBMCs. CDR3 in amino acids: CASRLFRGGEGNEQFF. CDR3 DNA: TGTGCCAGCAGACTTTTTCGGGGGGGCGAGGGTAATGAGCAGTTCTTC.